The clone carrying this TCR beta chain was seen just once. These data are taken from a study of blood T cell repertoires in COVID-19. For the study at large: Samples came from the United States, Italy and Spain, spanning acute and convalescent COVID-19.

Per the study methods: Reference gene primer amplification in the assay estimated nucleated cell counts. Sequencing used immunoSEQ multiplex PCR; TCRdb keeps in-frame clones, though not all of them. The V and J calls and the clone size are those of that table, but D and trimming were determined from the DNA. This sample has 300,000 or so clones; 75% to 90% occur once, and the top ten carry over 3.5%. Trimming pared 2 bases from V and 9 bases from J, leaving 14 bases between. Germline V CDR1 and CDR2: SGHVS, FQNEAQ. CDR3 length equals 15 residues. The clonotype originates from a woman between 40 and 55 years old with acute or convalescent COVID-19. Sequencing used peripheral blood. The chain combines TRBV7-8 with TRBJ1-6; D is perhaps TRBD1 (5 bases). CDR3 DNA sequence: TGTGCCAGCAGCTTAAACCCAGGGAGGAGTTCACCCCTCCACTTT. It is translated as CASSLNPGRSSPLHF.